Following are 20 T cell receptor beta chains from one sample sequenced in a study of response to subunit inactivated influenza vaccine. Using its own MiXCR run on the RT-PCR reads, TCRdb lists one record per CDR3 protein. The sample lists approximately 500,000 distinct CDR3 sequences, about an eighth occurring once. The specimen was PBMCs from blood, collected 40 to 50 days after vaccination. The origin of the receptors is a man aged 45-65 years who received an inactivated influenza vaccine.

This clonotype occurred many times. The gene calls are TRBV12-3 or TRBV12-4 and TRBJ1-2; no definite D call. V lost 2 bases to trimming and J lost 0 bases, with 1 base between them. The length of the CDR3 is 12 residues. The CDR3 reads CASSLTNYGYTF. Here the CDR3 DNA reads TGTGCCAGCAGTTTAACTAACTATGGCTACACCTTC.

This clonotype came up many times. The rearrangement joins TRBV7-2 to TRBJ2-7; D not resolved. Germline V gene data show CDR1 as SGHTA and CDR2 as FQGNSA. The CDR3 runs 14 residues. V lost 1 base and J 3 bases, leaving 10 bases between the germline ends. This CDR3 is CASSLGQRYYEQYF. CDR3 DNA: TGTGCCAGCAGCTTAGGCCAACGATACTACGAGCAGTACTTC.

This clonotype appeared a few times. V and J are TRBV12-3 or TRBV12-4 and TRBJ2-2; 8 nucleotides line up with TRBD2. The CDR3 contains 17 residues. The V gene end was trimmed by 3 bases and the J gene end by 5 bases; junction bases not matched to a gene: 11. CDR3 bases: TGTGCCAGCAGTTTTCCCCGACGGGAGGGCCTTACCGGGGAGCTGTTTTTT. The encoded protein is CASSFPRREGLTGELFF.

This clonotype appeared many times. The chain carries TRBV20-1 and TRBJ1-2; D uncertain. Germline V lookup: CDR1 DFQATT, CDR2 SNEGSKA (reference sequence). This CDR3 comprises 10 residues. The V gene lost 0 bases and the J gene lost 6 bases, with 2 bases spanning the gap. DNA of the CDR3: TGCAGTGCTAGAGATAATGGCTACACCTTC. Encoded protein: CSARDNGYTF.

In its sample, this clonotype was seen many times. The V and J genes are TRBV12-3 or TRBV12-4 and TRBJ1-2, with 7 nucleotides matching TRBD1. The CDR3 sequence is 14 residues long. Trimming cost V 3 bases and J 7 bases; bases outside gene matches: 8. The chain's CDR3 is CASSLQTGLFGYTF. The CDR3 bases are TGTGCCAGCAGTTTGCAGACAGGGTTATTTGGCTACACCTTC.

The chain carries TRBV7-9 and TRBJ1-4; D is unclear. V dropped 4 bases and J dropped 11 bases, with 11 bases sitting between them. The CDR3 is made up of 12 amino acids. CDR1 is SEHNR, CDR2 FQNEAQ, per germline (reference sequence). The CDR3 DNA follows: TGTGCCAGCAGCTCAGGCGGAGGGAAACTGTTTTTT. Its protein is CASSSGGGKLFF.

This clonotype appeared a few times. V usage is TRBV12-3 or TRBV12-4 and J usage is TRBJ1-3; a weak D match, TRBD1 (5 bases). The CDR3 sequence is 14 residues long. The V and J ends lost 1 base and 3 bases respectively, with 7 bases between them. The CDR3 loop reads CASSLVDSGNTIYF. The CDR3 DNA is TGTGCCAGCAGTTTAGTCGACAGTGGAAACACCATATATTTT.

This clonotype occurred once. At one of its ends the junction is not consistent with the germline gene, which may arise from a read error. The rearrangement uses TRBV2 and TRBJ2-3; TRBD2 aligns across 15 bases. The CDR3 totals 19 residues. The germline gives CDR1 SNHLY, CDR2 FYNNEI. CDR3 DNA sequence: TGTGCCTGCAGTTCGACGGGACTAGCGGGGGGCCCAACCATCGATACGCAGTATTTT. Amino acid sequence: CACSSTGLAGGPTIDTQYF.

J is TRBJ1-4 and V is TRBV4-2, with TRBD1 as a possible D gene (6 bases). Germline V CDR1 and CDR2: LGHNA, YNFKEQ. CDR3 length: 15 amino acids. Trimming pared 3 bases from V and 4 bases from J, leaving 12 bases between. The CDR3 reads CASSQLQGLNEKLFF. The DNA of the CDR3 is TGTGCCAGCAGCCAGCTACAGGGCCTTAATGAAAAACTGTTTTTT.

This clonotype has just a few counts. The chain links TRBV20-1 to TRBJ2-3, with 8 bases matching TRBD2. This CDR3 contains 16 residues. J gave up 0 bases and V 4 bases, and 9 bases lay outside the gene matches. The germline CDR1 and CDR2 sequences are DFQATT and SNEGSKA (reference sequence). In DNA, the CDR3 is TGCAGTGCTAAACCAGCGGGAGCCTCTAGCACAGATACGCAGTATTTT. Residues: CSAKPAGASSTDTQYF.

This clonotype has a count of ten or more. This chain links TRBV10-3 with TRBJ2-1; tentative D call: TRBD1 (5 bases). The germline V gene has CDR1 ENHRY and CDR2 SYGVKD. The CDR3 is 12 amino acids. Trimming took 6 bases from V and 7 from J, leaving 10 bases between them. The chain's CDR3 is CAIRGRGNEQFF. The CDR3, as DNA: TGTGCCATCAGGGGGCGCGGAAATGAGCAGTTCTTC.

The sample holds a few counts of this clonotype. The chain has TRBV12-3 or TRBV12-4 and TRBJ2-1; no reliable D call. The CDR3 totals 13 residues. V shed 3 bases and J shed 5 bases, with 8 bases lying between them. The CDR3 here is CASSLVRNNEQFF. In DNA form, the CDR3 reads TGTGCCAGCAGTTTGGTACGAAACAATGAGCAGTTCTTC.

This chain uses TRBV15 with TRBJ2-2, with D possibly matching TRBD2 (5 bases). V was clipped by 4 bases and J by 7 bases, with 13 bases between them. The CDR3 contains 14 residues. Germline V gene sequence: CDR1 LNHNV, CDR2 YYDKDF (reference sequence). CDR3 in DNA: TGTGCCACCAGCACCCAGTCTGCGGGCGGGGAGCTGTTTTTT. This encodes CATSTQSAGGELFF.

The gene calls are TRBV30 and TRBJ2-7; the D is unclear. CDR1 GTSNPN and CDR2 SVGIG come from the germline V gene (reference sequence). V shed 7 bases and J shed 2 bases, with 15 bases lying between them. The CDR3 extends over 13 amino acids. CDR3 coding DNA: TGTGCCTCTGATAGGTTGACCACCTACGAGCAGTACTTC. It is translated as CASDRLTTYEQYF.

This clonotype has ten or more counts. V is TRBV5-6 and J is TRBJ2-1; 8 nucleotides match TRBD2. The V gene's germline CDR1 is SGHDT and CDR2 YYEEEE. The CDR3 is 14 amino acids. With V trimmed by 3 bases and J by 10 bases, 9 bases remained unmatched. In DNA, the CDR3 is TGTGCCAGCAGCTACGGACTAGCTGGGGGGGAGCAGTTCTTC. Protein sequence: CASSYGLAGGEQFF. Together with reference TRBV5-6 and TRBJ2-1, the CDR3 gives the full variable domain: DAGVTQSPTHLIKTRGQQVTLRCSPKSGHDTVSWYQQALGQGPQFIFQYYEEEERQRGNFPDRFSGHQFPNYSSELNVNALLLGDSALYLCASSYGLAGGEQFFGPGTRLTVL.

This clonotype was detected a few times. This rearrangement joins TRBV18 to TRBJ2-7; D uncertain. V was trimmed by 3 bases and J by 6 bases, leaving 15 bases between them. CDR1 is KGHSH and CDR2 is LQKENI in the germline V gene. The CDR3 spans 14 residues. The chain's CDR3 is CASSPSGLGSEQYF. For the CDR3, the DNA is TGTGCCAGCTCACCCTCCGGGCTCGGCTCCGAGCAGTACTTC.

The chain's CDR3 is CSASRFQGAGGGYTF. Here the CDR3 DNA reads TGCAGTGCTAGTCGTTTCCAGGGGGCCGGAGGAGGCTACACCTTC. The gene calls are TRBV20-1 and TRBJ1-2; TRBD1 matches 8 bases. V dropped 3 bases and J dropped 8; count of bases not matched to a gene: 14. Germline values: CDR1 DFQATT, CDR2 SNEGSKA (reference sequence). CDR3 length equals 15 residues.

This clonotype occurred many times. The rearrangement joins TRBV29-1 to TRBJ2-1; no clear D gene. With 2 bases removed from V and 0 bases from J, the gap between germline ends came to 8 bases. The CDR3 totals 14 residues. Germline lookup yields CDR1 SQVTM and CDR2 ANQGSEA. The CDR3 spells CSVETTTSYNEQFF. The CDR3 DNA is TGCAGCGTTGAAACGACAACCTCCTACAATGAGCAGTTCTTC.

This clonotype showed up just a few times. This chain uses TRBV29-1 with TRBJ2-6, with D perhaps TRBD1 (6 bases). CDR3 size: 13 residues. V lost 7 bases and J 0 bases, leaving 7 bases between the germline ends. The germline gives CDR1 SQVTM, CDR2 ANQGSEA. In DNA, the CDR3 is TGCAGCGGACAGGTCTCTGGGGCCAACGTCCTGACTTTC. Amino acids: CSGQVSGANVLTF.

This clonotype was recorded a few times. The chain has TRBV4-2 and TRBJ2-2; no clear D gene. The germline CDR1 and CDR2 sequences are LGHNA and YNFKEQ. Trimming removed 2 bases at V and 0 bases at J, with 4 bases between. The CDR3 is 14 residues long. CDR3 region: CASSQSTNTGELFF. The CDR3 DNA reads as TGTGCCAGCAGCCAATCCACGAACACCGGGGAGCTGTTTTTT.